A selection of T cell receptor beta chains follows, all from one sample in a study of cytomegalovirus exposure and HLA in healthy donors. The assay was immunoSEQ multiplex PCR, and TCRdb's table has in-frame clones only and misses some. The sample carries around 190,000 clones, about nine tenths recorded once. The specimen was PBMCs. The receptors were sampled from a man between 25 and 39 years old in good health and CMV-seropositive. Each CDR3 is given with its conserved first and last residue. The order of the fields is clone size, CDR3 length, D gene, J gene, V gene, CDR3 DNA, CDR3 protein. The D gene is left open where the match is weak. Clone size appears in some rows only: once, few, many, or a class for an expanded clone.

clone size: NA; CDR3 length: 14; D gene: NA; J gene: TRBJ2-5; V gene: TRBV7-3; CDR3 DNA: TGTGCCAGCAGCTTAATGGCGCGGGGAGAGACCCAGTACTTC; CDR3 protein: CASSLMARGETQYF
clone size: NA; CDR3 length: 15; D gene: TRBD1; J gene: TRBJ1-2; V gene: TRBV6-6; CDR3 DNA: TGTGCCAGCAGTTACTCGACAGGGGGCGCGGATGGCTACACCTTC; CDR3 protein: CASSYSTGGADGYTF
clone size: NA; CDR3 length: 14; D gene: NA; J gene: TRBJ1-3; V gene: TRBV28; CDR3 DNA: TGTGCCAGCAGTTTGGCCTTAGCTGGAAACACCATATATTTT; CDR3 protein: CASSLALAGNTIYF
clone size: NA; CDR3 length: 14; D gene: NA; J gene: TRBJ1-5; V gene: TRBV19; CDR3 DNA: TGTGCCAGTAGTATAGAGGTGGTAGGGCAGCCCCAGCATTTT; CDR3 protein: CASSIEVVGQPQHF
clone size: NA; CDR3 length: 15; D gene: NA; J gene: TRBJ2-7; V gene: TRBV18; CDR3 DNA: TGTGCCAGCTCGGACCGGGCCCCGGGGGCCCACGAGCAGTACTTC; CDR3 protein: CASSDRAPGAHEQYF
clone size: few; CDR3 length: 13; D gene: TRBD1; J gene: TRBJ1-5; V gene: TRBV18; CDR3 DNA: TGTGCCAGCTCCCAAACAGGGGAACAGCCCCAGCATTTT; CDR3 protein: CASSQTGEQPQHF
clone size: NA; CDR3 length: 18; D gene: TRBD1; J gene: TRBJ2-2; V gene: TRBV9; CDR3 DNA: TGTGCCAGCAGCGGGGACAGCCGGAGAGAGTTTACGTCCGGGGAGCTGTTTTTT; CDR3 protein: CASSGDSRREFTSGELFF
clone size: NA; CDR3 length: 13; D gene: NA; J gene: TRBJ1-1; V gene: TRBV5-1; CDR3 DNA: TGCGCCAGCAGCTTGGCCCAGAACACTGAAGCTTTCTTT; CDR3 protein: CASSLAQNTEAFF
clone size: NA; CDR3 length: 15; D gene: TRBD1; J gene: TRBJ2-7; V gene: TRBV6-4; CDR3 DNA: TGTGCCAGCAGGGGACAGGGCTTCTTCTCCTACGAGCAGTACTTC; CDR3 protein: CASRGQGFFSYEQYF
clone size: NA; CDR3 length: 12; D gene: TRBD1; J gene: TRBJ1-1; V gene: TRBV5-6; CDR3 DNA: TGTGCCAGCAGCTACGGACAGGTTGAAGCTTTCTTT; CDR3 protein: CASSYGQVEAFF
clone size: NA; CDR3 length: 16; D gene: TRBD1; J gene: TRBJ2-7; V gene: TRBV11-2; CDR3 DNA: TGTGCCAGCAGCTCTATGCCCGGACAGGGGGACTACGAGCAGTACTTC; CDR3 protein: CASSSMPGQGDYEQYF
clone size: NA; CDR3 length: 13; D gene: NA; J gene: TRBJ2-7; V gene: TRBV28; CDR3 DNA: TGTGCCAGCGGGACGGGGGTCTCCTACGAGCAGTACTTC; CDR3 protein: CASGTGVSYEQYF
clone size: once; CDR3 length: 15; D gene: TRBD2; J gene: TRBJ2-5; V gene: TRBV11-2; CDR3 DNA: TGTGCCAGCAGCTTTCTGGCGGGGGGCAGGGAGACCCAGTACTTC; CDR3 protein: CASSFLAGGRETQYF
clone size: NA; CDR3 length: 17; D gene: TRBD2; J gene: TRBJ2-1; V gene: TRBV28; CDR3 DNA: TGTGCCAGCAGGTTTGGGACTAGCGGGAGTCGGCGGAATGAGCAGTTCTTC; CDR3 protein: CASRFGTSGSRRNEQFF
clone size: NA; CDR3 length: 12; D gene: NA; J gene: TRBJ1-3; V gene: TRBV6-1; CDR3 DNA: TGTGCCAGCAGAGTAGATGGAAACACCATATATTTT; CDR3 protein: CASRVDGNTIYF